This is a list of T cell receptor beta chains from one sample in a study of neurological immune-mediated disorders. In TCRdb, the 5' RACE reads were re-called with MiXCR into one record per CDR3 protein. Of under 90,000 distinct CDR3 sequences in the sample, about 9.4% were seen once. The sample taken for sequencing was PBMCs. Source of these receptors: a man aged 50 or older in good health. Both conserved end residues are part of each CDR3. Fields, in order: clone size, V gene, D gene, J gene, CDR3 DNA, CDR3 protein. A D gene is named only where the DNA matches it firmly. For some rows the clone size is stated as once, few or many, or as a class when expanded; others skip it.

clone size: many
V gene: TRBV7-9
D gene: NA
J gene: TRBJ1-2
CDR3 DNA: TGTGCCAGCAGTAGGGACGGGGGTTCCATGGGTGGCTACACCTTC
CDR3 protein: CASSRDGGSMGGYTF

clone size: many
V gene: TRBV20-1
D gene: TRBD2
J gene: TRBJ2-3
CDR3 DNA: TGCAGTGCCTCTCATGCACGAAGCGGGGGGTTAGATACGCAGTATTTT
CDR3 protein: CSASHARSGGLDTQYF

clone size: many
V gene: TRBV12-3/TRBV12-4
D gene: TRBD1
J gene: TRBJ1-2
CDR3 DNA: TGTGCCAGCAGTTCAAGGGGGGACAGAAATACTTATGGCTACACCTTC
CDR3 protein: CASSSRGDRNTYGYTF

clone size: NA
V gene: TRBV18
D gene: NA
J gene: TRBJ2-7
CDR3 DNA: TGTGCCAGCTCACCTTCGGCCCAGGATGCCCTCGAGCAGTACTTC
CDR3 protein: CASSPSAQDALEQYF

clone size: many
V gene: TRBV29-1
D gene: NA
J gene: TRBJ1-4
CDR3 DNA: TGCAGCGTCCTGCCCAGTTACAATGAAAAACTGTTTTTT
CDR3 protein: CSVLPSYNEKLFF

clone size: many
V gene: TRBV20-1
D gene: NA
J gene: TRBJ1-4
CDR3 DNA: TGCAGTGCTAGCTTGGGGGTTCTGGCAACTAATGAAAAACTGTTTTTT
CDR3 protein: CSASLGVLATNEKLFF

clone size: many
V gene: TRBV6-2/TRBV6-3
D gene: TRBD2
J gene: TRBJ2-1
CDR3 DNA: TGTGCCAGCAGTTACTCGACGGTTCTAGCGGGAGGAAATGAGCAGTTCTTC
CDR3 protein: CASSYSTVLAGGNEQFF

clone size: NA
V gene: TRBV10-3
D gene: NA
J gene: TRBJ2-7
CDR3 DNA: TGTGCCATCAGGACCGGGACATGTGGAACCTACGAGCAGTACTTC
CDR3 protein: CAIRTGTCGTYEQYF

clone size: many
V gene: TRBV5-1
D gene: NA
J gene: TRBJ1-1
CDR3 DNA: TGCGCCAGCAGCTTGGACCCGGGGCCCCGCAACACTGAAGCTTTCTTT
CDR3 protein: CASSLDPGPRNTEAFF

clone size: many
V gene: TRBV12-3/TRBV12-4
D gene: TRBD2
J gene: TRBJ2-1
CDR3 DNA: TGTGCCAGCAGGGGACTAGCGTACAATGAGCAGTTCTTC
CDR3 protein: CASRGLAYNEQFF

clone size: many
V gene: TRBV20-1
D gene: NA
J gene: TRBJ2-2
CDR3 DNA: TGCAGTGCTAGGCGGGATACCGGGGAGCTGTTTTTT
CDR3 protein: CSARRDTGELFF

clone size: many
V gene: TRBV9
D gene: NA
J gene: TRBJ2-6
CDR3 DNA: TGTGCCAGCAGCGGTAGGGCAGGGTACTACGTCCTGACTTTC
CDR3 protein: CASSGRAGYYVLTF

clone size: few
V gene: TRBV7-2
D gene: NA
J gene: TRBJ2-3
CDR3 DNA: TGTGCCAGCAGCCCCCAAAAATCCTTCTTGACTGGCACAGATACGCAGTATTTT
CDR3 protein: CASSPQKSFLTGTDTQYF

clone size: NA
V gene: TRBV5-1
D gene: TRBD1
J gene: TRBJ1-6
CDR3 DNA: TGCGCCAGCGGAAGGTGGGACAGCAGAAATTCACCCCTCCACTTT
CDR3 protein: CASGRWDSRNSPLHF

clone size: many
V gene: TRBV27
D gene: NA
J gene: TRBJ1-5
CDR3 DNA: TGTGCCAGCGCAATAGGGGGAGGATATCAGCCCCAGCATTTT
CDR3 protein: CASAIGGGYQPQHF

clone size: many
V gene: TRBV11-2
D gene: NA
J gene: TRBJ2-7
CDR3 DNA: TGTGCCAGCAGCATAGACAGGTATCGAGAGCAGTACTTC
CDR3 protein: CASSIDRYREQYF

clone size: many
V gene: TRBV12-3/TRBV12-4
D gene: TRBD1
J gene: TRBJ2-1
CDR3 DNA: TGTGCCAGCAGTTTAAAGGGACAGGGGGTCCATGAGCAGTTCTTC
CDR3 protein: CASSLKGQGVHEQFF

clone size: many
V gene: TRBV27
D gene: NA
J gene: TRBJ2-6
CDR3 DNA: TGTGCCAGCAGCGGTTTCGGACAGTCCGGGGCCAACGTCCTGACTTTC
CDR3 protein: CASSGFGQSGANVLTF

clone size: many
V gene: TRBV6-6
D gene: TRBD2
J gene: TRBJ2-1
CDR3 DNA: TGTGCCAGCAGCAACGGGCTAGCGGACGCAAGCTCCTACAATGAGCAGTTCTTC
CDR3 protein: CASSNGLADASSYNEQFF

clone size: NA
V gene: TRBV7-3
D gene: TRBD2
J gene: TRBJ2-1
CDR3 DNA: TGTGCCAGCAGCCCAAGGGTGGGCGGGAGCTCCTACAATGAGCAGTTCTTC
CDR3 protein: CASSPRVGGSSYNEQFF

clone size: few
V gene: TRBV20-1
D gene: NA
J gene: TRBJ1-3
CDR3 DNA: TGCAGTGCTCGAGATACAGGGTTGGGAAACACCATATATTTT
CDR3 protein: CSARDTGLGNTIYF

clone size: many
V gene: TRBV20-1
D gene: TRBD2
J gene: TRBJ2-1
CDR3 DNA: TGCAGTGCGCGGACTAGCGAGGGGGTTGGTGAGCAGTTCTTC
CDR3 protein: CSARTSEGVGEQFF

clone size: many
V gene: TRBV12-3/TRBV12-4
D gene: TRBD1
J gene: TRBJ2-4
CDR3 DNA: TGTGCCAGCAGGGGACAGGGGGCTGACATTCAGTACTTC
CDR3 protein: CASRGQGADIQYF

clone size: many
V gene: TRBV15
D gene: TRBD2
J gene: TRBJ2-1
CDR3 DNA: TGTGCCACCAGCAGGCCCCGGGGTTCTAGCGGGAAAGATGAGCAGTTCTTC
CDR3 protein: CATSRPRGSSGKDEQFF

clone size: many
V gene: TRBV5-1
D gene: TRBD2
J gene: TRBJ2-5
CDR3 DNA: TGCGCCAGCAGCTTGAGGTCGGGAGGACAAGAGACCCAGTACTTC
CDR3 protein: CASSLRSGGQETQYF

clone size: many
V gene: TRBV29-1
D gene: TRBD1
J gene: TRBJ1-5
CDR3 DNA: TGCAGCGTTGGACAGGGGGGCAGTAGCAATCAGCCCCAGCATTTT
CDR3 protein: CSVGQGGSSNQPQHF

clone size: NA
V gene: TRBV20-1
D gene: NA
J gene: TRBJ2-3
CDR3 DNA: TGCAGTGCTAGACGTGCGGGTCCGGGAGATACGCAGTATTTT
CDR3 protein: CSARRAGPGDTQYF

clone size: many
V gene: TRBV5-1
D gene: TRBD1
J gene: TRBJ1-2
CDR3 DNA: TGCGCCAGCAGCCCGGGACAGGGGGTCGGTGGCTACACCTTC
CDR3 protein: CASSPGQGVGGYTF

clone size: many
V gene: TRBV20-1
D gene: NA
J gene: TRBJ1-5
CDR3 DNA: TGCAGTGCTCCCTGGGAACAGGGTAATCAGCCCCAGCATTTT
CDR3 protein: CSAPWEQGNQPQHF

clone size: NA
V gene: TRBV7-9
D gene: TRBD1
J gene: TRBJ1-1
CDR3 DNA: TGTGCCAGCAGCTCACAAACCCGGGACAGGGGGGTTAGCGAAGCTTTCTTT
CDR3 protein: CASSSQTRDRGVSEAFF

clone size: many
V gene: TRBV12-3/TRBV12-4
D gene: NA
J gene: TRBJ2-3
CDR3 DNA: TGTGCCAGCACTCCCCCGCGTGCGGGGAGCACAGATACGCAGTATTTT
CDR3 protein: CASTPPRAGSTDTQYF

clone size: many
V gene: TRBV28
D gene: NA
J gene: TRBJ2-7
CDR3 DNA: TGTGCCAGCAGTTTAGTTTGGGACACTCGGGACGAGCAGTACTTC
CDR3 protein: CASSLVWDTRDEQYF

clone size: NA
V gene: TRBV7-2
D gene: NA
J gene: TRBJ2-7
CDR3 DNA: TGTGCCAGCGTATGGCGGAGGGGGGGCGAGCAGTACTTC
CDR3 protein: CASVWRRGGEQYF

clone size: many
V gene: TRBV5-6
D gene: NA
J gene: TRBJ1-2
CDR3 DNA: TGTGCCAGCAGCCCGGGTTATGGCTATGGCTACACCTTC
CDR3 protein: CASSPGYGYGYTF

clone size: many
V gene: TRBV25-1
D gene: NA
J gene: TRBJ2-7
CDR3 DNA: TGTGCCAGCAGGGGGACGCAGACCTACGAGCAGTACTTC
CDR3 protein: CASRGTQTYEQYF

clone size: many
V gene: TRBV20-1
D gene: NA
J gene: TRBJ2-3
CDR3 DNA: TGCAGTGCTAGAGACGGGAGTATCGCAGATACGCAGTATTTT
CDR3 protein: CSARDGSIADTQYF

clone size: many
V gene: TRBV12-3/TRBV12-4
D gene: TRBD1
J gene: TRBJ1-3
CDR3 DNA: TGTGCCAGCAGTTTAGATACAGGGGGCACCTCTGGAAACACCATATATTTT
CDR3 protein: CASSLDTGGTSGNTIYF

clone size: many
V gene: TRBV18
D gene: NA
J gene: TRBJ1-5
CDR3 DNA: TGTGCCAGCTCGGCAGGGGAGGATCAGCCCCAGCATTTT
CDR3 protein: CASSAGEDQPQHF

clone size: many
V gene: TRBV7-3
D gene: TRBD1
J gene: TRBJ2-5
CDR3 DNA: TGTGCCAGCAGCTTATCTGGGACAGGGGGGAAAGAGACCCAGTACTTC
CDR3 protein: CASSLSGTGGKETQYF

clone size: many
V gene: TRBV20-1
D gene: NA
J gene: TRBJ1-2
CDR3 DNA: TGCAGTGCTGAGGAAATTTACGATGGCTACACCTTC
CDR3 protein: CSAEEIYDGYTF

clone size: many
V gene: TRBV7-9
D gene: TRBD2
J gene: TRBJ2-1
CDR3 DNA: TGTGCCAGCAGCTTAATCGCGGGAGGCAATGAGCAGTTCTTC
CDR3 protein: CASSLIAGGNEQFF

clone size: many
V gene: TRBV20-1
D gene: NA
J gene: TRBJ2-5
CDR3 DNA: TGCAGTGCTAGAGATACCGGGACGTCAGAGACCCAGTACTTC
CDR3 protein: CSARDTGTSETQYF

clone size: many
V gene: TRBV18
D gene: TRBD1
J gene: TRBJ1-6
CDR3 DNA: TGTGCCAGCTCACCGTCGGACAGGAATAATTCACCCCTCCACTTT
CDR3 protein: CASSPSDRNNSPLHF

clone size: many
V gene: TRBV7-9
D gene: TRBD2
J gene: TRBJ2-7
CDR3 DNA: TGTGCCAGCAGCTTCGGCGGGGGATCCTACGAGCAGTACTTC
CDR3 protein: CASSFGGGSYEQYF

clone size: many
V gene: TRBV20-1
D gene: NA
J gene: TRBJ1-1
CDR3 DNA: TGCAGTGCTATATCCGGACTCCCGAAGAACACTGAAGCTTTCTTT
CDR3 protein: CSAISGLPKNTEAFF

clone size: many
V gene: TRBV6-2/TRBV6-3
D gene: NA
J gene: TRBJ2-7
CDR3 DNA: TGTGCCAGCAGCTTCGGACTCTACGAGCAGTACTTC
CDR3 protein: CASSFGLYEQYF

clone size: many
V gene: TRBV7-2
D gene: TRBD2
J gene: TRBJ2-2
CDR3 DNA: TGTGCCAGCAGCGCGAATAGCGGGAGAGGTACCGGGGAGCTGTTTTTT
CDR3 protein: CASSANSGRGTGELFF

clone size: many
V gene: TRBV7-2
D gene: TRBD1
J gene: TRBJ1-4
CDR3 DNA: TGTGCCAGCAGCCGGACAGGAAATCTTGAAAAACTGTTTTTT
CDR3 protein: CASSRTGNLEKLFF

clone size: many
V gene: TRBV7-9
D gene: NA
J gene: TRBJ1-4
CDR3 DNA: TGTGCCAGCACCGAAAGTGGGGGAACTAATGAAAAACTGTTTTTT
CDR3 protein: CASTESGGTNEKLFF

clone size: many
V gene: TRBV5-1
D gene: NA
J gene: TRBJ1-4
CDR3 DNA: TGCGCCAGCAGCCGTAACAGGGAACGAAATGAAAAACTGTTTTTT
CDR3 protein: CASSRNRERNEKLFF

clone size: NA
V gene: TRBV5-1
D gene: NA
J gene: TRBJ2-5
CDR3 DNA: TGCGCCAGCAGCTTGGGCGACAAGTACCAAGAGACCCAGTACTTC
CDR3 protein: CASSLGDKYQETQYF

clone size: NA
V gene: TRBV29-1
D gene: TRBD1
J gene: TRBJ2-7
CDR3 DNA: TGCAGCGTTGGTGGGACAGGGGGCTACGAGCAGTACTTC
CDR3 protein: CSVGGTGGYEQYF

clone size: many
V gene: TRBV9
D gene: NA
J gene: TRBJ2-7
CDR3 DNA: TGTGCCAGCAGCGGGGACGGGGACTACGAGCAGTACTTC
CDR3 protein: CASSGDGDYEQYF

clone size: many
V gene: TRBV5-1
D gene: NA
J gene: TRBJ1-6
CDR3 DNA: TGCGCCAGCAGCTTGGGACAGGATAATTCACCCCTCCACTTT
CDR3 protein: CASSLGQDNSPLHF

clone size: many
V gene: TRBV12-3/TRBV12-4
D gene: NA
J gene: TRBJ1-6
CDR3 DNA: TGTGCCAGCAGTTTGGGATCCGGGTATAATTCACCCCTCCACTTT
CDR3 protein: CASSLGSGYNSPLHF

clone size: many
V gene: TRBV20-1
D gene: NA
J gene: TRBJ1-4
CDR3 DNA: TGCAGCATAACAGCTCTCCCAACTAATGAAAAACTGTTTTTT
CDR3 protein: CSITALPTNEKLFF